The 30 T cell receptor beta chains below come from one sample, sequenced in a study of T cells in Graves' hyperthyroidism and ophthalmopathy. Amplified TCR beta CDR3 regions derived from RNA transcripts. A first-round RT-PCR of the TCR CDR3 used the HTBI primer set. MiXCR, run by TCRdb on the multiplex PCR reads, gives a single entry per CDR3 protein. The data hold about 50,000 distinct CDR3 sequences, with more than 40% observed a single time. Sequenced sample: peripheral blood or thyroid tissue (not recorded which). The receptors derive from a woman aged 50 to 60 with Graves' hyperthyroidism.

The chain links TRBV20-1 to TRBJ2-5, with TRBD1 matching over 8 bases. Germline CDR1 and CDR2: DFQATT and SNEGSKA (reference sequence). The J segment lost 5 bases and the V segment lost 3 bases, leaving 8 bases of the junction unmatched. The CDR3 has 14 amino acids. CDR3 loop: CSASSRQGWETQYF. The CDR3 nucleotides read TGCAGTGCTAGTTCCCGACAGGGGTGGGAGACCCAGTACTTC.

The chain couples TRBV30 to TRBJ1-3; D is undetermined. Germline V gene lookup returns CDR1 GTSNPN and CDR2 SVGIG (reference sequence). The ends were cut back, 2 bases at V and 1 base at J, with 6 bases in the middle. CDR3 length: 13 residues. Written as DNA, the CDR3 is TGTGCCTGGAGTAGTGGTTCTGGAAACACCATATATTTT. Its translation: CAWSSGSGNTIYF.

This clonotype has just a few counts. This rearrangement joins TRBV5-1 to TRBJ2-7; no clear D. Germline V CDR1 and CDR2: SGHRS, YFSETQ. V was trimmed by 0 bases and J by 1 base, leaving 11 bases between them. The CDR3 has 15 residues. The CDR3, as DNA: TGCGCCAGCAGCTTGGGTCCGGTGGGGTCCTACGAGCAGTACTTC. It yields the protein CASSLGPVGSYEQYF.

This clonotype was seen repeatedly, ten times or more. The chain links TRBV27 to TRBJ1-2, with 8 positions matching TRBD1. The CDR3 is 13 residues long. J gave up 4 bases and V 5 bases, and 3 bases lay outside the gene matches. CDR1 is MNHEY and CDR2 is SMNVEV in the germline V gene (reference sequence). The CDR3 here is CASSHGQGYGYTF. The CDR3 DNA sequence: TGTGCCAGCAGTCATGGACAGGGCTATGGCTACACCTTC.

The chain links TRBV10-3 to TRBJ2-5, with TRBD1 matching over 9 bases. J lost 1 base, V lost 6 bases, and 3 bases had no gene match. The CDR3 is 14 amino acids. Germline V gene sequence: CDR1 ENHRY, CDR2 SYGVKD. Here the CDR3 reads CAIRDRGVQETQYF. In DNA, the CDR3 is TGTGCCATCAGGGACAGGGGTGTCCAAGAGACCCAGTACTTC.

This clonotype was observed many times. The chain has TRBV28 and TRBJ2-7; 12 nucleotides align to TRBD2. CDR3 length: 18 amino acids. Trimming cost V 4 bases and J 6 bases; bases outside gene matches: 16. Per the germline V gene, CDR1 is MDHEN and CDR2 is SYDVKM. DNA for the CDR3: TGTGCCAGCAGTTCCCCGGGACTAGCGGGCCCGAAGTCAGGCGAGCAGTACTTC. It yields the protein CASSSPGLAGPKSGEQYF.

The V call is TRBV2, the J call TRBJ2-5, with 7 bases identical to TRBD2. The trim removed 1 base at V and 3 bases at J, leaving 5 bases unmatched. Germline CDR1 is SNHLY and CDR2 is FYNNEI. The CDR3 runs to 15 residues. The CDR3 nucleotides read TGTGCCAGCAGTGAAGTGGGAGGGCCGGAAGAGACCCAGTACTTC. Protein product: CASSEVGGPEETQYF.

At least ten counts were recorded for this clonotype. The chain combines TRBV20-1 with TRBJ2-3, with 10 nucleotides matching TRBD2. Unmatched junction bases numbered 5, after V lost 2 bases and J lost 0 bases. Germline V gene lookup returns CDR1 DFQATT and CDR2 SNEGSKA (reference sequence). This CDR3 is 16 amino acids long. The CDR3 DNA reads as TGCAGTGCTAGATCCCGGACTAGCGGTAGCACAGATACGCAGTATTTT. This sequence encodes CSARSRTSGSTDTQYF.

This chain joins TRBV29-1 and TRBJ1-1; TRBD1 might be the D (6 bases). V was trimmed by 2 bases and J by 2 bases, leaving 12 bases between them. The CDR3 is 14 residues long. Germline-derived CDR1 and CDR2 are SQVTM and ANQGSEA. The CDR3 sequence is CSVERGEGNTEAFF. The CDR3 DNA reads TGCAGCGTTGAAAGGGGGGAGGGTAACACTGAAGCTTTCTTT. Using reference TRBV29-1 and TRBJ1-1 for the parts outside the CDR3, the full variable domain is SAVISQKPSRDICQRGTSLTIQCQVDSQVTMMFWYRQQPGQSLTLIATANQGSEATYESGFVIDKFPISRPNLTFSTLTVSNMSPEDSSIYLCSVERGEGNTEAFFGQGTRLTVV.

This clonotype occurred a few times. This chain joins TRBV30 and TRBJ1-1; 9 bases align to TRBD1. With V trimmed by 3 bases and J by 10 bases, 12 bases remained unmatched. In germline, CDR1 is GTSNPN, CDR2 SVGIG (reference sequence). CDR3 length: 14 amino acids. The chain's CDR3 is CAWSPGQGFVRAFF. DNA of the CDR3: TGTGCCTGGAGCCCGGGACAGGGTTTCGTGAGAGCTTTCTTT.

The CDR3 sequence: CASSDRASYGYTF. DNA for the CDR3: TGCGCCAGCAGTGACAGGGCCAGCTATGGCTACACCTTC. This chain uses TRBV10-2 with TRBJ1-2, with D possibly matching TRBD1 (5 bases). Per germline, CDR1 WSHSY and CDR2 SAAADI. The length of the CDR3 is 13 residues. V gave up 3 bases and J gave up 4 bases, with 9 bases separating them.

Remarks on this clonotype: At one boundary the junction diverges from the germline segment, which might be a read error. CDR3 sequence: CASSLPGTSGNTGELYF. DNA of the CDR3: TGTGCCAGCAGTCTTCCCGGGACTAGCGGGAACACCGGGGAGCTGTACTTC. This rearrangement joins TRBV9 to TRBJ2-7; the match to TRBD2 covers 13 bases. Germline assignment: CDR1 SGDLS and CDR2 YYNGEE. CDR3 length equals 17 residues. Based on the CDR3 plus reference TRBV9 and TRBJ2-7, the full variable domain is DSGVTQTPKHLITATGQRVTLRCSPRSGDLSVYWYQQSLDQGLQFLIQYYNGEERAKGNILERFSAQQFPDLHSELNLSSLELGDSALYFCASSLPGTSGNTGELYFGPGTRLTVT.

The CDR3 here is CASSLARPEKLFF. The CDR3 DNA sequence: TGTGCCAGCAGCTTAGCTCGACCGGAGAAACTGTTTTTT. The chain recombines TRBV7-8 with TRBJ1-4; D is ambiguous. The CDR3 covers 13 residues. With 0 bases removed from V and 11 bases from J, the gap between germline ends came to 10 bases. The germline CDR1 and CDR2 sequences are SGHVS and FQNEAQ.

The chain has TRBV28 and TRBJ1-1; perhaps TRBD1 as D (5 bases). Trimming pared 6 bases from V and 4 bases from J, leaving 21 bases between. Germline V lookup: CDR1 MDHEN, CDR2 SYDVKM. This CDR3 has 16 residues. The CDR3: CASRNSYSGGGTEAFF. The CDR3 DNA reads TGTGCCAGCAGAAACTCTTACTCCGGGGGGGGCACTGAAGCTTTCTTT. The whole variable domain, remainder taken from reference TRBV28 and TRBJ1-1, is DVKVTQSSRYLVKRTGEKVFLECVQDMDHENMFWYRQDPGLGLRLIYFSYDVKMKEKGDIPEGYSVSREKKERFSLILESASTNQTSMYLCASRNSYSGGGTEAFFGQGTRLTVV.

Ten or more counts support this clonotype. V and J are TRBV6-1 and TRBJ1-5; 8 nucleotides agree with TRBD1. The V and J ends lost 1 base and 6 bases, in that order; junction bases with no gene match: 14. Per the germline V gene, CDR1 is MNHNS and CDR2 is SASEGT. This CDR3 region has 18 residues. The CDR3 region is CASSEGLSQGALSQPQHF. For the CDR3, the DNA is TGTGCCAGCAGTGAAGGTTTGAGTCAGGGGGCGCTTAGTCAGCCCCAGCATTTT.

This clonotype was counted at least ten times. CDR3 residues: CASSLSQNSPLHF. The CDR3 DNA is TGTGCCAGCAGTTTATCGCAGAATTCACCCCTCCACTTT. The chain uses TRBV27 and TRBJ1-6; no definite D call. Per germline, CDR1 MNHEY and CDR2 SMNVEV (reference sequence). The CDR3 totals 13 residues. V lost 0 bases to trimming and J lost 7 bases, with 4 bases between them.

The CDR3 DNA is TGTGCCAGCAGCTTACAGGAGCGGGACAACCAGCAGTACTTC. Translation: CASSLQERDNQQYF. The chain is built from TRBV7-9 and TRBJ2-7; a weak D match, TRBD2 (7 bases). V lost 2 bases and J 8 bases, leaving 16 bases between the germline ends. The CDR3 length is 14 residues. Germline values: CDR1 SEHNR, CDR2 FQNEAQ (reference sequence).

CDR3 in DNA: TGTGCCATCAGGGCCGCAGGGGGTACTGAAGCTTTCTTT. This encodes CAIRAAGGTEAFF. This chain uses TRBV10-3 with TRBJ1-1; 7 nucleotides match TRBD1. CDR3 length: 13 residues. Germline V gene data show CDR1 as ENHRY and CDR2 as SYGVKD. V dropped 6 bases and J dropped 5; count of bases not matched to a gene: 6.

As to this clonotype: Compared with germline, one end of the junction differs, possibly owing to a read error. The rearrangement links TRBV15 to TRBJ1-2; D unresolved. The CDR3 is made up of 14 amino acids. The V gene's germline CDR1 is LNHNV and CDR2 YYDKDF (reference sequence). The chain's CDR3 is CAASRDPANYGYTF. Written as DNA, the CDR3 is TGTGCCGCCAGCAGAGACCCAGCTAACTATGGCTACACCTTC.

The table lists this clonotype with many counts. This chain links TRBV4-3 with TRBJ1-6; 7 bases are a match to TRBD1. CDR1 and CDR2 from the germline V gene are LGHNA and YSLEER. V trimming: 4 bases; J trimming: 2 bases; junction bases outside the gene matches: 2. The CDR3 totals 15 residues. The CDR3 is CASSLGTAYNSPLHF. CDR3 nucleotide sequence: TGCGCCAGCAGCCTGGGGACAGCCTATAATTCACCCCTCCACTTT.

The chain recombines TRBV7-2 with TRBJ2-5; D not certain. V was trimmed by 5 bases and J by 9 bases, leaving 16 bases between them. CDR1 SGHTA and CDR2 FQGNSA come from the germline V gene. The CDR3 contains 13 residues. This CDR3 is CASSVDVNQPQYF. CDR3 sequence (DNA): TGTGCCAGCAGCGTGGACGTCAATCAGCCCCAGTACTTC.

CDR3 sequence reads: CASSGDRENTGANVLTF. DNA of the CDR3: TGTGCCAGCAGCGGCGACAGGGAGAACACCGGGGCCAACGTCCTGACTTTC. The chain couples TRBV5-6 to TRBJ2-6; 7 bases fit TRBD1. The CDR3 spans 17 residues. Per germline, CDR1 SGHDT and CDR2 YYEEEE. V trimming: 4 bases; J trimming: 4 bases; junction bases outside the gene matches: 11.

By its share, this clonotype is medium-sized. The V and J genes are TRBV29-1 and TRBJ1-2; 10 bases fit TRBD1. CDR1 SQVTM and CDR2 ANQGSEA come from the germline V gene. With V trimmed by 6 bases and J by 6 bases, 10 bases remained unmatched. The length of the CDR3 is 14 residues. The CDR3 region has the DNA TGCAGCGTCAACAAACCCGGGACAGGGGATGGCTACACCTTC. Translated, it gives CSVNKPGTGDGYTF.

V usage is TRBV29-1 and J usage is TRBJ1-2; tentative D call: TRBD1 (6 bases). Trimming stripped 8 bases from V and 4 bases from J, with 14 bases between. The CDR3 is 12 residues long. The V gene's germline CDR1 is SQVTM and CDR2 ANQGSEA. For the CDR3, the DNA is TGCAGCTTAGAACAGGGAGGCTATGGCTACACCTTC. Protein product: CSLEQGGYGYTF. Full variable domain (rest looked up from reference TRBV29-1 and TRBJ1-2): SAVISQKPSRDICQRGTSLTIQCQVDSQVTMMFWYRQQPGQSLTLIATANQGSEATYESGFVIDKFPISRPNLTFSTLTVSNMSPEDSSIYLCSLEQGGYGYTFGSGTRLTVV.

Ten or more counts support this clonotype. The chain is built from TRBV7-2 and TRBJ1-2, with D possibly TRBD1 on 5 matching bases. V was clipped by 3 bases and J by 4 bases, with 15 bases between them. This CDR3 is built from 15 residues. Germline V gene sequence: CDR1 SGHTA, CDR2 FQGNSA. CDR3 region: CASSFSGSGFYGYTF. In DNA, the CDR3 is TGTGCCAGCAGCTTCTCAGGGAGCGGCTTCTATGGCTACACCTTC.

This clonotype was counted only a few times. Since a much larger clone is just one base distant, this may be a read error. The V call is TRBV6-1, the J call TRBJ2-7; 14 bases align to TRBD2. Germline loops: CDR1 MNHNS, CDR2 SASEGT. CDR3 length: 15 amino acids. CDR3 sequence: CAGRSPGTSGSEQYF. The CDR3 DNA sequence: TGTGCCGGCAGATCCCCCGGGACTAGCGGGAGCGAGCAGTACTTC.

As concerns this clonotype: One end of the junction does not line up with germline, which may come from a read error. The chain joins TRBV14 to TRBJ1-3; D ambiguous. CDR1 and CDR2 from the germline V gene are SGHDN and FVKESK. The CDR3 is 13 residues long. The CDR3 DNA sequence: TGTACCAGCAGCCAAGTGAAGTGGGATACCATATATTTT. Encoded protein: CTSSQVKWDTIYF.

This clonotype showed up many times. V is TRBV9 and J is TRBJ2-3, with 11 nucleotides matching TRBD2. V was pared by 3 bases and J by 2 bases, with 2 bases of the junction left unmatched. This CDR3 comprises 15 residues. CDR1 and CDR2 from the germline V gene are SGDLS and YYNGEE. The DNA for the CDR3 is TGTGCCAGCAGCGCGGGACTAGCGGACACAGATACGCAGTATTTT. Translation gives CASSAGLADTDTQYF.

The chain joins TRBV5-4 to TRBJ2-2, with 9 bases lining up with TRBD1. Germline CDR1 reads SGHNT; CDR2 reads YYREEE (reference sequence). CDR3 length equals 16 residues. V shed 3 bases and J 7 bases; nucleotides not matched to a gene: 10. The CDR3 DNA sequence: TGTGCCAGCAGCTGGGGGCAGGGACAGGGAAGCGGGGAGCTGTTTTTT. This sequence encodes CASSWGQGQGSGELFF.

At least ten counts were recorded for this clonotype. This chain uses TRBV6-5 with TRBJ1-1; D uncertain. The CDR3 extends over 13 amino acids. Germline values: CDR1 MNHEY, CDR2 SVGAGI. V lost 1 base to trimming and J lost 11 bases, with 14 bases between them. In DNA, the CDR3 is TGTGCCAGCAGTTACTACTTGGACGAGTGGGCTTTCTTT. Protein: CASSYYLDEWAFF.